This is a list of T cell receptor beta chains from one sample in a study of shared clonotypes between healthy human individuals. Assay used: immunoSEQ multiplex PCR; TCRdb lists only in-frame clones, some missing. The sample consists of roughly 2.5 million clones, approximately 92% of them appearing once. Source material: naive CD4+ T cells sorted from blood. The source is a man aged 18 to 29 in good health. Both conserved end residues are part of each CDR3. A D gene is named only where the DNA matches it firmly. Clone size appears in some rows only: once, few, many, or a class for an expanded clone.

j_call v_call clone_size d_call cdr3_aa cdr3_nt
TRBJ2-5 TRBV7-9 NA TRBD1 CASSFTSTGILRETQYF TGTGCCAGCAGCTTTACATCGACAGGGATATTGCGCGAGACCCAGTACTTC
TRBJ2-7 TRBV10-2 NA TRBD1 CASSELRTGGTNEQYF TGCGCCAGCAGTGAGTTAAGGACAGGGGGCACGAACGAGCAGTACTTC
TRBJ1-3 TRBV18 NA NA CASSQIQGTGNTIYF TGTGCCAGCTCACAGATACAGGGTACTGGAAACACCATATATTTT
TRBJ1-5 TRBV6-1 NA NA CASSEPGAQPQHF TGTGCCAGCAGTGAACCCGGGGCGCAGCCCCAGCATTTT
TRBJ1-5 TRBV30 NA NA CAWSGSSEGQPQHF TGTGCCTGGAGTGGATCCAGCGAGGGTCAGCCCCAGCATTTT
TRBJ2-3 TRBV5-1 NA NA CASSAAGQRSTDTQYF TGCGCCAGCAGCGCGGCGGGACAGAGAAGCACAGATACGCAGTATTTT
TRBJ1-6 TRBV19 NA TRBD1 CASRGTGASSPLHF TGTGCCAGTAGGGGGACAGGGGCCAGTTCACCCCTCCACTTT
TRBJ1-6 TRBV6-6 once NA CASRDADTYNSPLHF TGTGCCAGCAGGGACGCCGATACCTATAATTCACCCCTCCACTTT
TRBJ1-2 TRBV9 NA TRBD1 CASSGLQGFGGYTF TGTGCCAGCAGCGGCCTACAGGGGTTCGGGGGCTACACCTTC
TRBJ1-3 TRBV5-6 NA NA CASSLVGGISGNTIYF TGTGCCAGCAGCTTGGTGGGGGGGATCAGTGGAAACACCATATATTTT
TRBJ1-5 TRBV6-5 NA NA CASSYRGAQEPQHF TGTGCCAGCAGTTACCGGGGGGCCCAGGAGCCCCAGCATTTT
TRBJ1-1 TRBV19 NA NA CASSSWENTEAFF TGTGCCAGTAGTTCTTGGGAGAACACTGAAGCTTTCTTT
TRBJ1-3 TRBV30 NA NA CAWNAGAAGNTIYF TGTGCCTGGAACGCAGGGGCGGCTGGAAACACCATATATTTT
TRBJ1-2 TRBV5-4 NA TRBD1 CASSLEGTGGNYGYTF TGTGCCAGCAGCTTGGAGGGGACAGGCGGGAACTATGGCTACACCTTC
TRBJ2-3 TRBV7-7 NA TRBD2 CASSLGRAGVADTQYF TGTGCTAGCAGCTTAGGGCGAGCGGGAGTCGCAGATACGCAGTATTTT
TRBJ1-1 TRBV18 few NA CASSPPNRPFTEAFF TGTGCCAGCTCACCACCTAACAGGCCCTTCACTGAAGCTTTCTTT
TRBJ2-7 TRBV2 NA NA CASSRDSGTYEQYF TGTGCCAGCAGTCGGGACAGCGGGACCTACGAGCAGTACTTC
TRBJ1-3 TRBV19 NA NA CASRPDRLGGNTIYF TGTGCCAGCAGACCGGACCGCTTAGGAGGAAACACCATATATTTT
TRBJ2-3 TRBV19 NA NA CASSIEGGTDTQYF TGTGCCAGTAGTATTGAGGGAGGCACAGATACGCAGTATTTT
TRBJ2-2 TRBV5-1 NA TRBD2 CASRSSGGTGELFF TGCGCCAGCCGATCTAGCGGGGGCACCGGGGAGCTGTTTTTT
TRBJ2-7 TRBV20-1 once NA CSAKRYEQYF TGCAGTGCGAAGCGGTACGAGCAGTACTTC
TRBJ1-1 TRBV6-5 NA NA CASSGQPNTEAFF TGTGCCAGCAGTGGACAGCCGAACACTGAAGCTTTCTTT
TRBJ2-7 TRBV19 NA NA CASSNSGGYEQYF TGTGCCAGTAGTAATAGCGGCGGCTACGAGCAGTACTTC
TRBJ1-6 TRBV7-2 NA NA CVSSSQGYNSPLHF TGTGTCAGCAGCTCACAGGGATATAATTCACCCCTCCACTTT
TRBJ2-2 TRBV7-2 NA TRBD2 CASSLVGTRGGNTGELFF TGTGCCAGCAGCTTAGTCGGGACTAGGGGCGGTAACACCGGGGAGCTGTTTTTT
TRBJ2-3 TRBV9 NA TRBD2 CASSAAGTSSSDTQYF TGTGCCAGCAGCGCAGCAGGGACTAGCAGTTCAGATACGCAGTATTTT
TRBJ1-5 TRBV6-5 NA TRBD1 CASSWGQGSGQPQHF TGTGCCAGCAGCTGGGGACAGGGGTCTGGTCAGCCCCAGCATTTT
TRBJ1-3 TRBV6-6 NA TRBD1 CASTGAGGGNTIYF TGTGCCAGCACTGGGGCAGGGGGTGGAAACACCATATATTTT
TRBJ2-2 TRBV19 NA NA CASRADRYTGELFF TGTGCCAGTAGGGCGGACAGATACACCGGGGAGCTGTTTTTT
TRBJ2-7 TRBV18 once NA CASSPRPAYEQYF TGTGCCAGCTCACCCCGGCCGGCCTACGAGCAGTACTTC
TRBJ1-4 TRBV5-6 NA TRBD1 CASSPGQGRYEKLFF TGTGCCAGCAGCCCGGGACAGGGGCGTTATGAAAAACTGTTTTTT
TRBJ2-1 TRBV5-1 NA TRBD2 CASSLLAGGSYNEQFF TGCGCCAGCAGCTTACTAGCGGGGGGCTCCTACAATGAGCAGTTCTTC
TRBJ2-3 TRBV4-3 NA TRBD1 CASSRTGTGVGRELTDTQYF TGCGCCAGCAGCCGAACCGGGACAGGGGTCGGGCGGGAGCTCACAGATACGCAGTATTTT
TRBJ2-5 TRBV7-2 NA TRBD2 CASSVTSGTETQYF TGTGCCAGCAGCGTGACTAGCGGGACAGAGACCCAGTACTTC
TRBJ1-5 TRBV7-2 NA TRBD1 CASSLGTGGRRGQPQHF TGTGCCAGCAGCCTCGGGACAGGAGGCCGGAGGGGTCAGCCCCAGCATTTT